This entry lists 23 T cell receptor beta chains sequenced from one sample in a study of post-analysis software for immune sequencing data. Study-level findings and limits: Compared with controls, patients had more of about 5 TRBV segments, including TRBV5-6, TRBV5-1 and TRBV20-1.

Researchers reported that TCR beta cDNA libraries carried unique molecular identifiers. In TCRdb, the PCR reads were re-called with MiXCR into one record per CDR3 protein. The sample carries around 770,000 distinct CDR3 sequences, under 60% recorded once. These receptors' targets are unknown. Sequenced input: blood. Receptors were obtained from a girl aged 10-17 years with multiple sclerosis.

CDR3 region: CASGSSGTSGNRYF. In DNA form, the CDR3 reads TGTGCCAGCGGCTCCTCCGGGACTAGCGGGAATCGGTACTTC. The rearrangement uses TRBV7-3 and TRBJ2-5; TRBD2 matches at 13 bases. CDR1 SGHTA and CDR2 FQGTGA come from the germline V gene. Trimming cost V 8 bases and J 13 bases; bases outside gene matches: 13. The CDR3 has 14 residues.

This chain links TRBV28 with TRBJ1-3; D ambiguous. V was pared by 8 bases and J by 2 bases, with 22 bases between. CDR3 length: 17 residues. Per germline, CDR1 MDHEN and CDR2 SYDVKM. The CDR3 protein is CASLGRLPKEPGNTIYF. In DNA form, the CDR3 reads TGTGCCAGCTTGGGCCGACTCCCGAAAGAACCTGGAAACACCATATATTTT.

The chain links TRBV11-2 to TRBJ2-5, with a possible D match to TRBD2 (5 bases). This CDR3 has 12 amino acids. CDR1 is SGHAT and CDR2 is FQNNGV in the germline V gene. The germline V and J ends were trimmed by 4 bases and 5 bases, with 8 bases remaining between them. CDR3 sequence reads: CASSSRRETQYF. CDR3 in DNA: TGTGCCAGCAGCTCCAGGAGGGAGACCCAGTACTTC.

This chain uses TRBV10-3 with TRBJ2-3; 8 bases match TRBD1. This CDR3 has 16 residues. Germline V gene lookup returns CDR1 ENHRY and CDR2 SYGVKD. J was trimmed by 4 bases and V by 1 base; bases with no gene match: 7. This chain's CDR3 is CAISEFDRGDADTQYF. DNA for the CDR3: TGTGCCATCAGTGAGTTTGACAGGGGAGACGCAGATACGCAGTATTTT.

CDR3 residues: CASTIMGRGSEDTQYF. CDR3 DNA: TGCGCCAGCACCATAATGGGGCGGGGTTCCGAGGATACGCAGTATTTT. This rearrangement joins TRBV5-1 to TRBJ2-3; a weak D match, TRBD2 (6 bases). Trimming pared 6 bases from V and 6 bases from J, leaving 23 bases between. The CDR3 length is 16 residues. The V gene's germline CDR1 is SGHRS and CDR2 YFSETQ.

This clonotype was counted a few times. The rearrangement joins TRBV27 to TRBJ1-6, with 8 bases aligning to TRBD1. Germline V CDR1 and CDR2: MNHEY, SMNVEV (reference sequence). V shed 7 bases and J 7 bases; nucleotides not matched to a gene: 3. The CDR3 has 13 amino acids. This CDR3 is CASTWTGNSPLHF. CDR3 in DNA: TGTGCCAGCACATGGACAGGGAATTCACCCCTCCACTTT.

V usage is TRBV12-3 or TRBV12-4 and J usage is TRBJ1-4; D is ambiguous. V dropped 1 base and J dropped 8 bases, with 8 bases sitting between them. The CDR3 is 13 amino acids. The CDR3 DNA reads TGTGCCAGCAGTTTAGAGGCCCCGGAAAAACTGTTTTTT. Translated, it gives CASSLEAPEKLFF.

The rearrangement uses TRBV7-2 and TRBJ2-3; 7 nucleotides match TRBD1. J lost 0 bases, V lost 0 bases, and 0 bases had no gene match. Germline V lookup: CDR1 SGHTA, CDR2 FQGNSA. The CDR3 has 15 residues. The CDR3 DNA is TGTGCCAGCAGCTTAGCGACAGGGAGCACAGATACGCAGTATTTT. As protein: CASSLATGSTDTQYF.

This clonotype was counted between two and nine times. The chain links TRBV27 to TRBJ2-6, with D perhaps matching TRBD1 (6 bases). CDR3 length: 17 residues. The V gene lost 5 bases and the J gene lost 0 bases, with 14 bases spanning the gap. In germline, CDR1 is MNHEY, CDR2 SMNVEV (reference sequence). As DNA, the CDR3 is TGTGCCAGCAGTCAACAGGGACCGATCTCTGGGGCCAACGTCCTGACTTTC. This gives the protein CASSQQGPISGANVLTF.

V usage is TRBV29-1 and J usage is TRBJ1-1; D might be TRBD1 (6 bases). V gave up 5 bases and J gave up 0 bases, with 19 bases separating them. Looked up from germline, CDR1 is SQVTM and CDR2 is ANQGSEA. This CDR3 region has 16 residues. CDR3 region: CSVTDSLSSMNTEAFF. The CDR3 coding sequence is TGCAGCGTTACGGACAGCCTCTCTAGCATGAACACTGAAGCTTTCTTT.

The V gene is TRBV10-3, the J gene TRBJ1-1; TRBD1 is a possible D gene (6 bases). CDR1 is ENHRY and CDR2 is SYGVKD in the germline V gene. The CDR3 is 12 amino acids. V was pared by 8 bases and J by 1 base, with 8 bases between. The CDR3 DNA is TGTGCCATCCAGGGGTCGAACACTGAAGCTTTCTTT. Translating gives CAIQGSNTEAFF.

V is TRBV14 and J is TRBJ2-5, with 7 bases fitting TRBD1. V lost 2 bases and J lost 3; bases outside the gene matches: 6. This CDR3 is built from 15 residues. Per the germline V gene, CDR1 is SGHDN and CDR2 is FVKESK. CDR3: CASSQYVGTEETQYF. CDR3 nucleotides: TGTGCCAGCAGCCAATACGTCGGGACAGAAGAGACCCAGTACTTC.

This clonotype was observed a few times. This sequence joins TRBV9 and TRBJ2-1, with 10 bases that match TRBD2. The CDR3 spans 15 residues. Trimming took 0 bases from V and 8 from J; bases not matched to a gene: 5. The germline CDR1 and CDR2 sequences are SGDLS and YYNGEE. CDR3 DNA sequence: TGTGCCAGCAGCGTAGGGGCTAGCGGGAGTTATGAGCAGTTCTTC. The encoded protein is CASSVGASGSYEQFF.

This clonotype was observed a handful of times. The genes are TRBV5-1 and TRBJ2-4, with D possibly being TRBD2 (7 bases). Germline CDR1 is SGHRS and CDR2 is YFSETQ. V was pared by 4 bases and J by 4 bases, with 21 bases between. The CDR3 length is 17 residues. CDR3 sequence reads: CASSPEGGGTNKNIQYF. DNA for the CDR3: TGCGCCAGCAGCCCCGAAGGGGGGGGGACAAATAAAAACATTCAGTACTTC.

The CDR3 DNA sequence: TGCGCCAGCAGCCAAACGGGACTAGTAGGCGATGAGCAGTTCTTC. Its protein is CASSQTGLVGDEQFF. The chain carries TRBV4-1 and TRBJ2-1, with 8 bases lining up with TRBD2. The CDR3 totals 15 residues. Germline CDR1 reads MGHRA; CDR2 reads YSYEKL. V shed 2 bases and J 8 bases; nucleotides not matched to a gene: 8.

The chain combines TRBV7-2 with TRBJ2-7, with 7 positions matching TRBD1. V lost 3 bases to trimming and J lost 0 bases; unmatched junction nucleotides: 8. This CDR3 has 16 amino acids. From germline, CDR1 is SGHTA and CDR2 FQGNSA. CDR3 sequence: CASSFLGTESSYEQYF. The CDR3 nucleotides read TGTGCCAGCAGCTTCCTTGGGACAGAAAGCTCCTACGAGCAGTACTTC.

The chain has TRBV6-6 and TRBJ1-1; 7 nucleotides match TRBD1. CDR1 is MNHNY, CDR2 SVGAGI, per germline (reference sequence). CDR3 length: 17 residues. V lost 0 bases and J lost 8; bases outside the gene matches: 15. CDR3 nucleotides: TGTGCCAGCAGTTACTCGAGTGGGCGTGTACAGGGGAAAGAAGCTTTCTTT. Its translation: CASSYSSGRVQGKEAFF.

The chain uses TRBV6-5 and TRBJ2-1; TRBD2 matches 10 bases. Trimming cost V 8 bases and J 9 bases; bases outside gene matches: 4. Germline-derived CDR1 and CDR2 are MNHEY and SVGAGI. The CDR3 has 12 amino acids. The CDR3, as DNA: TGTGCCAGCGGAAGCGGGAGGGGTGAGCAGTTCTTC. This translates into CASGSGRGEQFF.

The J gene is TRBJ1-5, the V gene TRBV3-1, with a possible D match to TRBD1 (6 bases). CDR1 is LGHDT, CDR2 YNNKEL, per germline (reference sequence). The CDR3 loop spans 13 amino acids. V lost 4 bases to trimming and J lost 9 bases, with 13 bases between them. The CDR3 coding sequence is TGTGCCAGCAGCCCCGGTAAGGACAGGCCCCAGCATTTT. It specifies CASSPGKDRPQHF.

The rearrangement joins TRBV3-1 to TRBJ2-7; D assignment may be TRBD1 or TRBD2 (5 bases each). The last part of the DNA fits TRBJ2-5 better; the J call may be wrong. Germline V lookup: CDR1 LGHDT, CDR2 YNNKEL (reference sequence). The CDR3 runs to 16 residues. The CDR3 bases are TGTGCCAGCAGGGAACTCAGTGGGACCGCATGGGAGACCCAGTACTTC. Residues: CASRELSGTAWETQYF.

A few counts support this clonotype. The J gene is TRBJ2-3, the V gene TRBV7-2; 11 nucleotides match TRBD2. Per germline, CDR1 SGHTA and CDR2 FQGNSA. The CDR3 spans 18 residues. V lost 1 base and J lost 2; bases outside the gene matches: 8. As DNA, the CDR3 is TGTGCCAGCAGCTTAGAGGGTAGCGGGAGGGCCTACACAGATACGCAGTATTTT. Translating gives CASSLEGSGRAYTDTQYF. Full variable domain (missing parts from reference TRBV7-2 and TRBJ2-3): GAGVSQSPSNKVTEKGKDVELRCDPISGHTALYWYRQSLGQGLEFLIYFQGNSAPDKSGLPSDRFSAERTGGSVSTLTIQRTQQEDSAVYLCASSLEGSGRAYTDTQYFGPGTRLTVL.

This clonotype has only one observation. Germline and junction disagree at one end, which may indicate a read error. V and J are TRBV28 and TRBJ2-7, with 9 nucleotides matching TRBD1. The germline V gene has CDR1 MDHEN and CDR2 SYDVKM. The CDR3 is 14 residues long. The CDR3 here is CVSTQGDRVHEQYF. Written as DNA, the CDR3 is TGTGTCAGCACCCAGGGGGACAGGGTGCACGAGCAGTACTTC.

The V and J genes are TRBV5-1 and TRBJ2-7; D may be TRBD1 (5 bases). The germline CDR1 and CDR2 sequences are SGHRS and YFSETQ. CDR3 length: 15 residues. V lost 2 bases and J lost 4, with 16 bases in between. The CDR3, as DNA: TGCGCCAGCAGCTTCAACCCCAGGGCCACGTACGAGCAGTACTTC. Its translation: CASSFNPRATYEQYF.